This T cell receptor beta chain was profiled in a study of monozygotic twins with inflammatory bowel disease. In germline, CDR1 is SGHAT, CDR2 FQDESV (reference sequence). This CDR3 comprises 18 residues. Points on this clonotype: Its target is not known.

Whole blood that had not undergone T cell sorting provided the isolated total RNA. Study results and limitations: IBD patients shared fewer clonotypes with other individuals than healthy twins, especially patients with disease activity signs.

Reprocessing the 5' RACE reads, TCRdb reports a single entry for every CDR3 protein and omits DNA. The sample shows fewer than 350,000 distinct CDR3 sequences, and approximately 2% sits with its ten largest clones. The chain carries TRBV11-1 and TRBJ2-1; the TCRdb call, TRBD1, lacks DNA for checking. Specimen: blood. This receptor was identified in a human donor with ulcerative colitis or Crohn's disease, or a healthy co-twin of an affected twin (not recorded which). The CDR3 loop reads CASSVLSLVGGRAAEQFF.